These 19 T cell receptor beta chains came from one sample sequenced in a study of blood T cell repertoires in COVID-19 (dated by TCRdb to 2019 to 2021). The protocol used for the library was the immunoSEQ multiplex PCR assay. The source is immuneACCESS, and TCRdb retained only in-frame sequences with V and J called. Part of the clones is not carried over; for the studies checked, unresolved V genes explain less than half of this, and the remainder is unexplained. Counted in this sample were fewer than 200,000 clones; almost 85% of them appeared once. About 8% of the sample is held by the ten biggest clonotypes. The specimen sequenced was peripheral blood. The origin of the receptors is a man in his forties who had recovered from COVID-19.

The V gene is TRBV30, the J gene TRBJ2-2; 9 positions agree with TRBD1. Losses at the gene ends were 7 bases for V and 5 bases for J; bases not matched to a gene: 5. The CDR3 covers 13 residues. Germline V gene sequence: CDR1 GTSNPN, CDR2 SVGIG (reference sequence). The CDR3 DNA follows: TGTGCCTACAGGGGGCGAGAAACCGGGGAGCTGTTTTTT. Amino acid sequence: CAYRGRETGELFF.

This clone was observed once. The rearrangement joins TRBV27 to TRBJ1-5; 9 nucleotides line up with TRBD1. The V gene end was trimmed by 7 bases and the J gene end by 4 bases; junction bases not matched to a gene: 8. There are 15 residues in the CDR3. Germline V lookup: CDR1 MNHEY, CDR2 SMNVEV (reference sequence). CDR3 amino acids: CASKQQGARNQPQHF. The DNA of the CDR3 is TGTGCCAGCAAGCAACAGGGGGCGCGGAATCAGCCCCAGCATTTT.

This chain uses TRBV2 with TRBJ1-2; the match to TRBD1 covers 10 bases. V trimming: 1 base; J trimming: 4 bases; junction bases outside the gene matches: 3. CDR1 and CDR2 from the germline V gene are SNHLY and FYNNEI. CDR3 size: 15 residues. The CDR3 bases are TGTGCCAGCAGTGAAGAGGGACAGGGGACCTATGGCTACACCTTC. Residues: CASSEEGQGTYGYTF.

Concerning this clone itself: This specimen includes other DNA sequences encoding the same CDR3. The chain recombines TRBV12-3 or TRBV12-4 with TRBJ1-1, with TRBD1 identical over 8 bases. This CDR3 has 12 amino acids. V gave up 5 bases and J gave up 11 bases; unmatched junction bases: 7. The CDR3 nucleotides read TGTGCCAGCAGTCCGGACAGGGTCCTGGCTTTCTTT. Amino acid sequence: CASSPDRVLAFF.

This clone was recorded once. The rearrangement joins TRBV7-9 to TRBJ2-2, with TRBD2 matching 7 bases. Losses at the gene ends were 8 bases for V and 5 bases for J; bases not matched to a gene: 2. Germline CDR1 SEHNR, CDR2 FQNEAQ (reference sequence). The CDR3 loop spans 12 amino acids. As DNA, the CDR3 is TGTGCCAGCCGTAGCGGGACCGGGGAGCTGTTTTTT. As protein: CASRSGTGELFF.

The CDR3 DNA sequence: TGTGCCAGCAGTTGGGACAGGGTAGGCATTCAGTACTTC. This codes for CASSWDRVGIQYF. This chain uses TRBV6-2 or TRBV6-3 with TRBJ2-4, with 9 bases identical to TRBD1. V dropped 4 bases and J dropped 9; count of bases not matched to a gene: 4. The CDR3 loop spans 13 amino acids. CDR1 is MNHEY and CDR2 is SVGEGT in the germline V gene.

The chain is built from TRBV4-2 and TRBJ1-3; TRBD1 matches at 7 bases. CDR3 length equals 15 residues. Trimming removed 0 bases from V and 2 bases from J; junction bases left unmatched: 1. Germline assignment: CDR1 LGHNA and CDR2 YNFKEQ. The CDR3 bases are TGTGCCAGCAGCCAAGAAGACAGGGCTGGAAACACCATATATTTT. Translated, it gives CASSQEDRAGNTIYF.

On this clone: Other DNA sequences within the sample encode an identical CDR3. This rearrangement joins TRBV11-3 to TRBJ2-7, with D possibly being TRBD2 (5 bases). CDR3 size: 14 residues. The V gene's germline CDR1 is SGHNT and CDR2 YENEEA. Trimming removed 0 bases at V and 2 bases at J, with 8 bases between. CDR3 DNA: TGTGCCAGCAGCTTAGATACCGGGACCTACGAGCAGTACTTC. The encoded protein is CASSLDTGTYEQYF.

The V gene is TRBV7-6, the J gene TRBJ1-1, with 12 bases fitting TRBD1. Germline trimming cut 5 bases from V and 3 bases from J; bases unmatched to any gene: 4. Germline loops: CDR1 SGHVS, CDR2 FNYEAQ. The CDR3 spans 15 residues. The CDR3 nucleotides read TGTGCCAGCAGCGAAGGGACAGGGGGCTACACTGAAGCTTTCTTT. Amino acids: CASSEGTGGYTEAFF.

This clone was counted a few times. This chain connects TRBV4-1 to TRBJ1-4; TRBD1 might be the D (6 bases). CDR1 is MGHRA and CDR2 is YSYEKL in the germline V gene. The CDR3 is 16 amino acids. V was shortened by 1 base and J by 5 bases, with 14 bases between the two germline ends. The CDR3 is CASSQVPGTQNEKLFF. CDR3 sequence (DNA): TGCGCCAGCAGCCAAGTTCCCGGGACACAGAATGAAAAACTGTTTTTT.

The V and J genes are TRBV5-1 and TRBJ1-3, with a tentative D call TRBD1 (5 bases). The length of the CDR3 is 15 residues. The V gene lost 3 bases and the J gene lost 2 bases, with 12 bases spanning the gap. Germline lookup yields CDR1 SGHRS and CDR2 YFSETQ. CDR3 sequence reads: CASSSHPGTGNTIYF. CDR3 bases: TGCGCCAGCAGCTCTCACCCAGGGACTGGAAACACCATATATTTT.

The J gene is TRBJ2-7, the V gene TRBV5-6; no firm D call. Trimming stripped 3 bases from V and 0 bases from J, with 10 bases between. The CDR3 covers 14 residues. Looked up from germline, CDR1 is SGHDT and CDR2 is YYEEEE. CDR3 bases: TGTGCCAGCAGCTACCCCACGAGCTCCTACGAGCAGTACTTC. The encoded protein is CASSYPTSSYEQYF.

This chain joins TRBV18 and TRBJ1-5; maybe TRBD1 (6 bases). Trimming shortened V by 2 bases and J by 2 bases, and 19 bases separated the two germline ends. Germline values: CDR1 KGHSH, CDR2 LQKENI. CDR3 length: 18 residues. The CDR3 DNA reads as TGTGCCAGCTCACCAGGCAGGGGATCCTTAGGCGGCAATCAGCCCCAGCATTTT. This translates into CASSPGRGSLGGNQPQHF.

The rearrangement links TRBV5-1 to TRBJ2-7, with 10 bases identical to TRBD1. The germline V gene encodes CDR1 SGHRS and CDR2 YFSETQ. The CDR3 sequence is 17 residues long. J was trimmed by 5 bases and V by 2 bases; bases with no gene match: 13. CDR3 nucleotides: TGCGCCAGCAGCTTTTGGTCAGCGGGGACAGGGGTTCACGAGCAGTACTTC. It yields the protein CASSFWSAGTGVHEQYF. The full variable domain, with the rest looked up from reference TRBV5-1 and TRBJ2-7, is KAGVTQTPRYLIKTRGQQVTLSCSPISGHRSVSWYQQTPGQGLQFLFEYFSETQRNKGNFPGRFSGRQFSNSRSEMNVSTLELGDSALYLCASSFWSAGTGVHEQYFGPGTRLTVT.

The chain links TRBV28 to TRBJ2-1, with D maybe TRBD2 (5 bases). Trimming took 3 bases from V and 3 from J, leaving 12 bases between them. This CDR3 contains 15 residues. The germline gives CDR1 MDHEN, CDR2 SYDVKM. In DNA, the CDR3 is TGTGCCAGCAGTTTGCCCCCAGCGGACTACAATGAGCAGTTCTTC. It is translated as CASSLPPADYNEQFF.

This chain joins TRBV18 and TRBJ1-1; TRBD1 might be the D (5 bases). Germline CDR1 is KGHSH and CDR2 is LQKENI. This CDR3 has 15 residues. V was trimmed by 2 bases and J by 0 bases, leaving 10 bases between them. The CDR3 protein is CASSPGTFMNTEAFF. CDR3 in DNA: TGTGCCAGCTCACCAGGGACTTTCATGAACACTGAAGCTTTCTTT.

The CDR3 nucleotides read TGTGCCAGCAGCGGCCGGGACAGCCCTAACTATGGCTACACCTTC. It encodes CASSGRDSPNYGYTF. The chain couples TRBV9 to TRBJ1-2, with 7 bases aligning to TRBD1. Per the germline V gene, CDR1 is SGDLS and CDR2 is YYNGEE. With 3 bases clipped from V and 0 bases from J, the junction kept 5 bases outside the gene matches. This CDR3 contains 15 residues.

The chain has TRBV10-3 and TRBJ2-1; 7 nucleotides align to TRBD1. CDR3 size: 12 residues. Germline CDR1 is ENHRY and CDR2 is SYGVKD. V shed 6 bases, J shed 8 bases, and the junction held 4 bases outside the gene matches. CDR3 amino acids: CAIRTGLDEQFF. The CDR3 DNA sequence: TGTGCCATCAGGACAGGGTTGGATGAGCAGTTCTTC.

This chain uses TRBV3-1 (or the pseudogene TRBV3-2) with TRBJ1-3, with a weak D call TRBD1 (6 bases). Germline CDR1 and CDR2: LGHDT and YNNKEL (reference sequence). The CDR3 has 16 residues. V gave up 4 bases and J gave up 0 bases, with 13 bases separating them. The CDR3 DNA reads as TGTGCCAGCAGCCGTAAAACAGGGTACTCTGGAAACACCATATATTTT. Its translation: CASSRKTGYSGNTIYF.